This T cell receptor beta chain was identified in a study of cytomegalovirus exposure and HLA in healthy donors. Remarks on this clone: Its antigen is as yet unknown.

The V gene lost 7 bases and the J gene lost 2 bases, with 16 bases spanning the gap. The CDR3 consists of 14 residues. Germline CDR1 and CDR2: SQVTM and ANQGSEA. Primers for the PCR totalled 60 Vbeta and 13 Jbeta. The protocol was immunoSEQ multiplex PCR, while the TCRdb copy is restricted to in-frame clones and leaves out a portion. This repertoire shows 55,000 or so clones, around 80% found once; its top ten account for about 3%. Overall study results and limits: Previously analyzed data showed that most TCR beta V segments were productive at a frequency of about 87% or about 30%.

The TCR comes from a man aged 45 to 65 in good health and CMV-seronegative. The J gene is TRBJ2-3, the V gene TRBV29-1; weak D call: TRBD1 (5 bases). Sequenced material: PBMCs. As DNA, the CDR3 is TGCAGCGCGAGAAGGACACTTATCACAGATACGCAGTATTTT. Translation gives CSARRTLITDTQYF.